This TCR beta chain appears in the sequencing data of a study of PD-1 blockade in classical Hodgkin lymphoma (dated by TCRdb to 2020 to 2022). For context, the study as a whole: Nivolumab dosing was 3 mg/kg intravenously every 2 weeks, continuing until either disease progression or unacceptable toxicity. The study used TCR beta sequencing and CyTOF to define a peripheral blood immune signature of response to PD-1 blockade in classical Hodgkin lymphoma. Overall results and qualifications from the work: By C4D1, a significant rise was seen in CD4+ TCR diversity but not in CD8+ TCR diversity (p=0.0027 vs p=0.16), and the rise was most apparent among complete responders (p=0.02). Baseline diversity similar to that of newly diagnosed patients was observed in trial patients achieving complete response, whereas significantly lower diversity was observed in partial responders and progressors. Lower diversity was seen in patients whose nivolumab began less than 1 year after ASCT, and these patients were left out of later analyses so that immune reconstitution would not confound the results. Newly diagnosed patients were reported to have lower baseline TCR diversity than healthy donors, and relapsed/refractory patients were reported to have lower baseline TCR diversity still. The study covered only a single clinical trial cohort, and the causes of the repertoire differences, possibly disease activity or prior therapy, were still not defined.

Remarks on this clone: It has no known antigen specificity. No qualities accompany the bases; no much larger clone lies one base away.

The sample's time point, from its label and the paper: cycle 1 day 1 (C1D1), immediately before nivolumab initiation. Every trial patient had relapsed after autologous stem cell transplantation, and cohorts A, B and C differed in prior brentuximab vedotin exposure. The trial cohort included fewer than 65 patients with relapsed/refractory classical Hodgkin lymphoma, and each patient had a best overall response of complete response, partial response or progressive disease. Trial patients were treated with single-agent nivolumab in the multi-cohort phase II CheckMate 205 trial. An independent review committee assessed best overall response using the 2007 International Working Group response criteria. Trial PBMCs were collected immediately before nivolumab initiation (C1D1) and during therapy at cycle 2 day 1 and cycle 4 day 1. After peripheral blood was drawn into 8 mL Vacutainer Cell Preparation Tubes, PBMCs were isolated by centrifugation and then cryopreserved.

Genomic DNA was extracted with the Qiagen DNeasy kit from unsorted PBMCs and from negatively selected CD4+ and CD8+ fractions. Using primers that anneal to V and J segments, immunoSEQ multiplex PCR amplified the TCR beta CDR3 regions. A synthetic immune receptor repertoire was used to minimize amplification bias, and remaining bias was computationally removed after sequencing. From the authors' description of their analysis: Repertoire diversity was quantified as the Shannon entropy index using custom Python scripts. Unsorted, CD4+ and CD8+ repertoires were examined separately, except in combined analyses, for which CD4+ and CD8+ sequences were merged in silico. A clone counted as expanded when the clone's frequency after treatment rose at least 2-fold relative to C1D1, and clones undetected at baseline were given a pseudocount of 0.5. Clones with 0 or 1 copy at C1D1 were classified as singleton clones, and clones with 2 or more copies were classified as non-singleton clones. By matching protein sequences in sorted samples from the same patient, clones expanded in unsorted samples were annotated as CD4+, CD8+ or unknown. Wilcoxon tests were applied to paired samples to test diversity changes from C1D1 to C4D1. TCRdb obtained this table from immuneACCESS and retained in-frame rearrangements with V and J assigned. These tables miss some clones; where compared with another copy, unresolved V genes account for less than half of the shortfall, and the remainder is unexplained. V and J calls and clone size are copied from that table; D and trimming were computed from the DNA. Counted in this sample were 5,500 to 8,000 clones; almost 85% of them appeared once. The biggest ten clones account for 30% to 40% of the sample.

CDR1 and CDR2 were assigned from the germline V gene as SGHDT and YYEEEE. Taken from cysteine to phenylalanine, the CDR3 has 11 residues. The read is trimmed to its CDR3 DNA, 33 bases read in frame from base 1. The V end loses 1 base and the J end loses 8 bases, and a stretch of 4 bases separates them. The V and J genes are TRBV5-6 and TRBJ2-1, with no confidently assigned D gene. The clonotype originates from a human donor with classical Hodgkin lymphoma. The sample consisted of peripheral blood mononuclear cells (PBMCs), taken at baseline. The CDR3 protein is CASSLLDEQFF. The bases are TGTGCCAGCAGCTTGCTCGATGAGCAGTTCTTC.